This TCR beta chain was sequenced in a study of response to subunit inactivated influenza vaccine. Whole-study findings and limits: Few new T cells, the authors suggested, are recruited by each seasonal influenza vaccination.

Each CDR3 protein is one row after TCRdb ran MiXCR on the RT-PCR reads. The table lists some 500,000 distinct CDR3 sequences, more than 15% of them singletons. This clonotype came up many times. Its antigen is currently unknown. In germline, CDR1 is DFQATT, CDR2 SNEGSKA (reference sequence). The J segment lost 5 bases and the V segment lost 6 bases, leaving 12 bases of the junction unmatched. The CDR3 is 14 amino acids. This chain uses TRBV20-1 with TRBJ2-7; 8 bases line up with TRBD1. This sample comprised CD4+ T cells sorted from PBMCs, obtained about 23 months after vaccination. The sequence was obtained from a man between 50 and 69 years old who received an inactivated influenza vaccine. CDR3 protein: CSAQTGTGKDEQYF. For the CDR3, the DNA is TGCAGTGCCCAGACCGGGACAGGAAAGGACGAGCAGTACTTC.